The 26 T cell receptor beta chains below come from one sample, sequenced in a study of long-term antiretroviral therapy in people with HIV. Assay version v3.0 of immunoSEQ was used, and it was run at survey level. The repertoire was sequenced with immunoSEQ multiplex PCR; TCRdb's copy has only in-frame clones and lacks some. The repertoire holds 15,000 or so clones, with over 75% as singletons. Sequencing was performed on unsorted PBMCs, taken 6.2 years after starting antiretroviral therapy. The receptors were gathered from a man aged 35 to 55 with HIV.

J is TRBJ2-7 and V is TRBV5-1, with D hard to call. V was cut by 4 bases and J by 7 bases, with 12 bases left in between. CDR3 length equals 12 residues. Germline CDR1 and CDR2: SGHRS and YFSETQ. This chain's CDR3 is CASSPVFGEQYF. CDR3 bases: TGCGCCAGCAGCCCCGTTTTTGGGGAGCAGTACTTC.

The chain links TRBV4-3 to TRBJ1-1, with D maybe TRBD1 (6 bases). The CDR3 has 13 amino acids. V lost 1 base, J lost 5 bases, and 8 bases lay in between. Germline-derived CDR1 and CDR2 are LGHNA and YSLEER. The CDR3, as DNA: TGCGCCAGCAGCCAAGCGAGGGGGACTGAAGCTTTCTTT. Encoded protein: CASSQARGTEAFF.

A single count supports this clone. This CDR3 reads CASSLLGQGVGKNIQYF. For the CDR3, the DNA is TGTGCCAGCAGTTTATTGGGACAGGGAGTCGGCAAAAACATTCAGTACTTC. The V call is TRBV27, the J call TRBJ2-4; 9 bases are shared with TRBD1. Germline V CDR1 and CDR2: MNHEY, SMNVEV (reference sequence). The CDR3 consists of 17 residues. V trimming: 1 base; J trimming: 3 bases; junction bases outside the gene matches: 7.

The V gene is TRBV5-5, the J gene TRBJ2-5, with D uncertain. V was pared by 1 base and J by 2 bases, with 12 bases between. Germline-derived CDR1 and CDR2 are SGHKS and YYEKEE (reference sequence). This CDR3 is built from 15 residues. Here the CDR3 reads CASSLRVGQQETQYF. The CDR3 DNA reads as TGTGCCAGCAGCTTGAGAGTCGGTCAGCAAGAGACCCAGTACTTC.

The chain recombines TRBV6-4 with TRBJ1-1; D remains unclear. Germline values: CDR1 MRHNA, CDR2 SNTAGT. Trimming left V 7 bases short and J 1 base short, with 16 bases between. There are 15 residues in the CDR3. The CDR3 bases are TGTGCCAGCAAGGAGCAAAGCACGGCGAACACTGAAGCTTTCTTT. Its translation: CASKEQSTANTEAFF.

This clone was observed a handful of times. The J gene is TRBJ1-2, the V gene TRBV28; tentatively, D is TRBD1 (5 bases). Per germline, CDR1 MDHEN and CDR2 SYDVKM. The length of the CDR3 is 15 residues. V gave up 5 bases and J gave up 0 bases, with 13 bases separating them. In nucleotides, the CDR3 is TGTGCCAGCAGTCCTCTGACAGCATCTAACTATGGCTACACCTTC. Amino acids: CASSPLTASNYGYTF.

This clone was picked up one time. The chain is built from TRBV21-1 and TRBJ1-1; the listed D gene, TRBD1, was not tested against the DNA. TRBV21-1 is described as a pseudogene. The CDR3 contains 15 residues. The CDR3 DNA reads as TGTGCCAGCAGCGCTACTGGACATTCGAACACTGAAGCTTTCTTT. Encoded protein: CASSATGHSNTEAFF.

The rearrangement links TRBV7-2 to TRBJ2-2; either TRBD1 or TRBD2 may fit D (5 bases each). This CDR3 comprises 15 residues. The germline CDR1 and CDR2 sequences are SGHTA and FQGNSA. The V end was cut by 5 bases, the J end by 3 bases, with 13 bases between. The CDR3 nucleotides read TGTGCCAGCAGCCCAACCGGGGCGGACACCGGGGAGCTGTTTTTT. Amino acid sequence: CASSPTGADTGELFF.

The chain couples TRBV5-4 to TRBJ2-7, with D possibly TRBD1 on 6 matching bases. V lost 0 bases and J lost 12, with 10 bases in between. CDR1 and CDR2 from the germline V gene are SGHNT and YYREEE (reference sequence). This CDR3 spans 11 amino acids. The CDR3 DNA reads TGTGCCAGCAGCTTGGAGGGGGATCTGTACTTC. This codes for CASSLEGDLYF. Combining the CDR3 with reference TRBV5-4 and TRBJ2-7 gives the whole variable domain ETGVTQSPTHLIKTRGQQVTLRCSSQSGHNTVSWYQQALGQGPQFIFQYYREEENGRGNFPPRFSGLQFPNYSSELNVNALELDDSALYLCASSLEGDLYFGPGTRLTVT.

This clone was seen a single time. V gene TRBV6-1 combines with J gene TRBJ2-3, with TRBD1 as a possible D gene (5 bases). V was cut by 6 bases and J by 1 base, with 14 bases left in between. Germline V lookup: CDR1 MNHNS, CDR2 SASEGT. The CDR3 covers 15 residues. CDR3 sequence: CASSQTQGGTDTQYF. In nucleotides, the CDR3 is TGTGCCAGCAGCCAGACCCAGGGCGGCACAGATACGCAGTATTTT.

The gene calls are TRBV5-6 and TRBJ1-4; the D gene is possibly TRBD1 (6 bases). Germline CDR1 is SGHDT and CDR2 is YYEEEE. The V and J ends lost 1 base and 7 bases respectively, with 17 bases between them. CDR3 length equals 16 residues. The CDR3 region has the DNA TGTGCCAGCAGCTTGAGGGGGTCAGGCGGCGGTGAAAAACTGTTTTTT. Protein product: CASSLRGSGGGEKLFF. The full variable domain, rest sourced from reference TRBV5-6 and TRBJ1-4, is DAGVTQSPTHLIKTRGQQVTLRCSPKSGHDTVSWYQQALGQGPQFIFQYYEEEERQRGNFPDRFSGHQFPNYSSELNVNALLLGDSALYLCASSLRGSGGGEKLFFGSGTQLSVL.

The chain employs TRBV7-3 and TRBJ2-7; TRBD2 aligns across 7 bases. With V trimmed by 2 bases and J by 3 bases, 4 bases remained unmatched. The germline V gene has CDR1 SGHTA and CDR2 FQGTGA. The CDR3 length is 14 residues. CDR3 in DNA: TGTGCCAGCAGCTTATACGGCGGGGGCTACGAGCAGTACTTC. Its translation is CASSLYGGGYEQYF.

The V call is TRBV7-7, the J call TRBJ2-1, with D perhaps assigned TRBD1 or TRBD2 (5 bases each). CDR3 length: 14 residues. Germline V lookup: CDR1 SSHAT, CDR2 FNYEAQ (reference sequence). V was pared by 1 base and J by 6 bases, with 10 bases between. CDR3 loop: CASSLDGGFNEQFF. CDR3 DNA sequence: TGTGCCAGCAGCTTAGATGGGGGTTTCAATGAGCAGTTCTTC.

V and J are TRBV4-3 and TRBJ1-2; D unclear. Trimming pared 0 bases from V and 7 bases from J, leaving 21 bases between. The CDR3 has 17 residues. The V gene's germline CDR1 is LGHNA and CDR2 YSLEER. The CDR3 nucleotides read TGCGCCAGCAGCCAAGAGGGTTCGGGCAGGTTCCTCGGTGGCTACACCTTC. It translates to CASSQEGSGRFLGGYTF.

The genes are TRBV5-4 and TRBJ2-2; 10 bases map to TRBD2. This CDR3 contains 16 residues. Germline-derived CDR1 and CDR2 are SGHNT and YYREEE (reference sequence). The trim removed 4 bases at V and 1 base at J, leaving 4 bases unmatched. The CDR3 DNA reads as TGTGCCAGCAGCCAGGCTAGCGGGAGGAACACCGGGGAGCTGTTTTTT. It encodes CASSQASGRNTGELFF.

CDR3 sequence reads: CASSVGLSREQFF. CDR3 nucleotides: TGTGCCAGCAGCGTAGGGCTTTCAAGGGAGCAGTTCTTC. This chain joins TRBV9 and TRBJ2-1, with D hard to call. The CDR3 is made up of 13 amino acids. V gave up 0 bases and J gave up 10 bases, with 11 bases separating them. Germline-derived CDR1 and CDR2 are SGDLS and YYNGEE.

This chain links TRBV29-1 with TRBJ2-7, with D possibly matching TRBD2 (6 bases). With 3 bases removed from V and 5 bases from J, the gap between germline ends came to 14 bases. Germline V lookup: CDR1 SQVTM, CDR2 ANQGSEA. This CDR3 region has 13 residues. CDR3 sequence (DNA): TGCAGCGTTGATATCGGTGGGGGGAACGAGCAGTACTTC. As protein: CSVDIGGGNEQYF.

The chain links TRBV21-1 to TRBJ2-1; the D call TRBD1 from the table was never checked on the DNA. TRBV21-1 is noted as a pseudogene. The CDR3 runs 14 residues. As DNA, the CDR3 is TGTGCCAGCAGCGGACAGTTCTCCTACAATGAGCAGTTCTTC. Translated: CASSGQFSYNEQFF.

The chain combines TRBV4-1 with TRBJ2-5; D ambiguous. Trimming took 4 bases from V and 0 from J, leaving 9 bases between them. Germline V CDR1 and CDR2: MGHRA, YSYEKL. The CDR3 runs to 14 residues. The CDR3 loop reads CASSRLGHQETQYF. The CDR3 bases are TGCGCCAGCAGCCGCCTAGGACACCAAGAGACCCAGTACTTC.

This chain uses TRBV11-3 with TRBJ2-1; D unclear. V was shortened by 2 bases and J by 7 bases, with 12 bases between the two germline ends. The CDR3 runs to 14 residues. Per germline, CDR1 SGHNT and CDR2 YENEEA. CDR3 sequence: CASSLLSGVNEQFF. CDR3 nucleotide sequence: TGTGCCAGCAGCTTATTAAGTGGGGTTAATGAGCAGTTCTTC. Looking up the rest from reference TRBV11-3 and TRBJ2-1 gives the full variable domain: EAGVVQSPRYKIIEKKQPVAFWCNPISGHNTLYWYLQNLGQGPELLIRYENEEAVDDSQLPKDRFSAERLKGVDSTLKIQPAELGDSAVYLCASSLLSGVNEQFFGPGTRLTVL.

This rearrangement joins TRBV6-6 to TRBJ1-3; D is ambiguous. The V gene's germline CDR1 is MNHNY and CDR2 SVGAGI (reference sequence). The CDR3 length is 12 residues. Between the trimmed V and J ends, which lost 0 bases and 13 bases, there was a span of 10 bases. The CDR3 here is CASSYSRQLIYF. Here the CDR3 DNA reads TGTGCCAGCAGTTACTCGAGACAATTAATATATTTT.

The V call is TRBV4-1, the J call TRBJ2-1, with 13 positions matching TRBD2. V was pared by 1 base and J by 4 bases, with 4 bases of the junction left unmatched. Germline V gene lookup returns CDR1 MGHRA and CDR2 YSYEKL. The CDR3 is 17 residues long. The CDR3: CASSQVPGLAGYNEQFF. The CDR3 DNA follows: TGCGCCAGCAGCCAAGTCCCGGGACTAGCGGGGTACAATGAGCAGTTCTTC.

The J gene is TRBJ2-2, the V gene TRBV11-3, with 10 bases aligning to TRBD1. Trimming took 2 bases from V and 8 from J; bases not matched to a gene: 11. The CDR3 spans 17 residues. The germline V gene encodes CDR1 SGHNT and CDR2 YENEEA. In DNA, the CDR3 is TGTGCCAGCAGCTTAAAGGGACAGGGGTCACTAAATGGGGAGCTGTTTTTT. Translating gives CASSLKGQGSLNGELFF.

This clone was detected once. One junction end does not reproduce the germline sequence, and a read error may be involved. The rearrangement uses TRBV5-1 and TRBJ2-1, with TRBD2 identical over 8 bases. Germline-derived CDR1 and CDR2 are SGHRS and YFSETQ. This CDR3 has 14 residues. CDR3 protein: CASSEVSSGPSRLF. The CDR3 DNA follows: TGCGCCAGCAGCGAAGTTTCTAGCGGGCCCTCTAGGCTCTTC.

The chain uses TRBV6-5 and TRBJ2-5, with D possibly matching TRBD2 (5 bases). CDR1 MNHEY and CDR2 SVGAGI come from the germline V gene. The length of the CDR3 is 11 residues. V was pared by 8 bases and J by 5 bases, with 9 bases between. The CDR3 loop reads CASSTGETQYF. The CDR3 coding sequence is TGTGCCAGCTCTACGGGGGAGACCCAGTACTTC.

In its sample, this clone ranks as medium-sized. The chain employs TRBV16 and TRBJ1-1; D is ambiguous. The CDR3 totals 13 residues. Germline-derived CDR1 and CDR2 are KGHSY and FQNENV. V shed 7 bases and J shed 1 base, with 10 bases lying between them. CDR3 DNA sequence: TGTGCCAGCACCCATATGGGGAACACTGAAGCTTTCTTT. Translated, it gives CASTHMGNTEAFF.